The TCR beta chain under discussion was sequenced for a study of PD-1 blockade in classical Hodgkin lymphoma. The patients all showed relapse after autologous stem cell transplantation, while their brentuximab vedotin exposure varied. Here immunoSEQ multiplex PCR was the method, and the copy in TCRdb shows in-frame clones only, minus some. The data contain approximately 26,000 clones, around 70% of them singletons. The germline gives CDR1 SGHRS, CDR2 YFSETQ. CDR3 length equals 16 residues. Unmatched junction bases numbered 5, after V lost 4 bases and J lost 1 base. The sequences come from peripheral blood mononuclear cells (PBMCs), collected before the second cycle of nivolumab. This clonotype was sampled from a human donor with classical Hodgkin lymphoma. The chain employs TRBV5-1 and TRBJ2-2; 9 bases match TRBD2. CDR3 in amino acids: CASSTGLAKNTGELFF. CDR3 in DNA: TGCGCCAGCAGCACGGGACTAGCAAAGAACACCGGGGAGCTGTTTTTT.